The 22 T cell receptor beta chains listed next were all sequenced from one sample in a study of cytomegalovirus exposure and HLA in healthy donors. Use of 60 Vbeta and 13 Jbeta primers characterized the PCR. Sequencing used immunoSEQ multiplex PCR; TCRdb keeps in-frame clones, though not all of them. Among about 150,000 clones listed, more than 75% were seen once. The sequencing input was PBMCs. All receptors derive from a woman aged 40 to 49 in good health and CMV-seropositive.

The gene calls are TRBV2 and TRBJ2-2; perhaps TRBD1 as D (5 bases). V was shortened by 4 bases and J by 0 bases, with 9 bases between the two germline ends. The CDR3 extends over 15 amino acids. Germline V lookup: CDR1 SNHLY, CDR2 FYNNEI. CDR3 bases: TGTGCCAGCAGTGCTGGCAGGGCGAACACCGGGGAGCTGTTTTTT. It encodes CASSAGRANTGELFF.

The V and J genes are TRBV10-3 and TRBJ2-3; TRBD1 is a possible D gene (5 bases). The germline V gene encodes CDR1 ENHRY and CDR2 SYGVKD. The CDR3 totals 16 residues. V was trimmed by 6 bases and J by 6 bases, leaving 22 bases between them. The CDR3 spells CAISPSSTRSGDTQYF. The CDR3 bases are TGTGCCATCAGCCCTTCAAGCACCCGCTCAGGGGATACGCAGTATTTT.

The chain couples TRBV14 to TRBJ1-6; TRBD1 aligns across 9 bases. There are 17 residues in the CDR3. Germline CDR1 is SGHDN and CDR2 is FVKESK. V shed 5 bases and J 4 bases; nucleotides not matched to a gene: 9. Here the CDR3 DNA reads TGTGCCAGCAGCTCGACCGGGACAGGGCCATATAATTCACCCCTCCACTTT. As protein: CASSSTGTGPYNSPLHF.

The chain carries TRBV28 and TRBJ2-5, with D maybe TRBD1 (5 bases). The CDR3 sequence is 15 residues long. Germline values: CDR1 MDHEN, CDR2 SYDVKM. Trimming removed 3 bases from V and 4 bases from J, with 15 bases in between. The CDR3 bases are TGTGCCAGCAGTTTCGCACCGACAGTAACAGAGACCCAGTACTTC. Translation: CASSFAPTVTETQYF.

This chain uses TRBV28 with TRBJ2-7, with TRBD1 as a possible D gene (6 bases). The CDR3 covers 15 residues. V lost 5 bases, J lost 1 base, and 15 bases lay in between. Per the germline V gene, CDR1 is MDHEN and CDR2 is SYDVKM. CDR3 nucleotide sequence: TGTGCCAGCAGTCCCCAGACAGGTAGATCCTACGAGCAGTACTTC. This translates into CASSPQTGRSYEQYF.

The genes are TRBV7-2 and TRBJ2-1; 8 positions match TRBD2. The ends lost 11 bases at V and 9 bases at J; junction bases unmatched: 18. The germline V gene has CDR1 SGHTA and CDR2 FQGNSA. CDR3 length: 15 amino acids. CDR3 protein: CAAASGAGASGEQFF. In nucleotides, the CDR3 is TGTGCCGCAGCAAGCGGAGCGGGGGCTTCGGGTGAGCAGTTCTTC.

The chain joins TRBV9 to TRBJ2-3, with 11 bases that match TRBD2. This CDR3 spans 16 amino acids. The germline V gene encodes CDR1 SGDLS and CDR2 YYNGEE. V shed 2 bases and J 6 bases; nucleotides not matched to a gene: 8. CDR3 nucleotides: TGTGCCAGCAGCGTCCTAGCGGGAGGACCGTCCGATACGCAGTATTTT. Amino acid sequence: CASSVLAGGPSDTQYF.

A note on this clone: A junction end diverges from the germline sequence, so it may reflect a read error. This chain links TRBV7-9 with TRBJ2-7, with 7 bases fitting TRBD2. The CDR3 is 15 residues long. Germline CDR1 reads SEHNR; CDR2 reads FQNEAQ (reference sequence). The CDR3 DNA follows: TGTGCCAGCAGCTTAGTTGCAGCGGGGTCCTACGGGCAGTACTTC. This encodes CASSLVAAGSYGQYF. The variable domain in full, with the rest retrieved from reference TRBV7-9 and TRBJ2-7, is DTGVSQNPRHKITKRGQNVTFRCDPISEHNRLYWYRQTLGQGPEFLTYFQNEAQLEKSRLLSDRFSAERPKGSFSTLEIQRTEQGDSAMYLCASSLVAAGSYGQYFGPGTRLTVT.

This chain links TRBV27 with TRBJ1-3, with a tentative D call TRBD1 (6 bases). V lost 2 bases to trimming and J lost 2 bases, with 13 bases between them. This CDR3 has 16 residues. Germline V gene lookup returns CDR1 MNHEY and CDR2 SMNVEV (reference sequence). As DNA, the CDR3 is TGTGCCAGCAGTTTAACTAGAACAGGGCCTGGAAACACCATATATTTT. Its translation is CASSLTRTGPGNTIYF.

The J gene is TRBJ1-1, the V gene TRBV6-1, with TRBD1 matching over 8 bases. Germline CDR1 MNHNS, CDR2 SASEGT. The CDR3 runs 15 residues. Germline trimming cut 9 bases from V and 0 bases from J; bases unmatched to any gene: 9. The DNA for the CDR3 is TGTGCCAGTACCACAGGGGGAACCGTGAACACTGAAGCTTTCTTT. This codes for CASTTGGTVNTEAFF.

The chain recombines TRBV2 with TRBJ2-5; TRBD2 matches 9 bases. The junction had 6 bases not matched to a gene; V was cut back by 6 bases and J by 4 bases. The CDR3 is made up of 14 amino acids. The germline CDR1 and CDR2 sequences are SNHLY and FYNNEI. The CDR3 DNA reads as TGTGCCAGCAGCCAACCGGGACTAGCAGAGACCCAGTACTTC. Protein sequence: CASSQPGLAETQYF.

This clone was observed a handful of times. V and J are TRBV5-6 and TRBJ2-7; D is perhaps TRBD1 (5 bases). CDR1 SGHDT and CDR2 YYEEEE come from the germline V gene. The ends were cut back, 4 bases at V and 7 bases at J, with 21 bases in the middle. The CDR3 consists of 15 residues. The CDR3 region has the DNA TGTGCCAGCAGCCCTTCCCCGGGCAGGGTCAGGGAGCAGTACTTC. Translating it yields CASSPSPGRVREQYF.

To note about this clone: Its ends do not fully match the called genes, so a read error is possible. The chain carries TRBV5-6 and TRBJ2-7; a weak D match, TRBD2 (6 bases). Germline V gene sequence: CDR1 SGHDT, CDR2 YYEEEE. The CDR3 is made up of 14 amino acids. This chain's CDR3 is CASSLALATYEQHF. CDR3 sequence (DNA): TGTGCCAGCAGCTTGGCACTAGCTACCTACGAGCAGCACTTC.

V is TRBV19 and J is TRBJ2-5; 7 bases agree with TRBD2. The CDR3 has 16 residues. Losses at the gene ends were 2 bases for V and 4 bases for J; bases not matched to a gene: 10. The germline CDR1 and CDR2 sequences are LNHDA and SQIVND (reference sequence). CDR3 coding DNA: TGTGCCAGTAGTATAATGTTAGCGGGCCTGGGAGAGACCCAGTACTTC. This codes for CASSIMLAGLGETQYF.

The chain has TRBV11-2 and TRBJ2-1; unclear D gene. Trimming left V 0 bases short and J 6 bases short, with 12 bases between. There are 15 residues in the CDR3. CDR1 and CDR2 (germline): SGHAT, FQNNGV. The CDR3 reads CASSLDLAWANEQFF. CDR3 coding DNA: TGTGCCAGCAGCTTAGATTTGGCATGGGCCAATGAGCAGTTCTTC.

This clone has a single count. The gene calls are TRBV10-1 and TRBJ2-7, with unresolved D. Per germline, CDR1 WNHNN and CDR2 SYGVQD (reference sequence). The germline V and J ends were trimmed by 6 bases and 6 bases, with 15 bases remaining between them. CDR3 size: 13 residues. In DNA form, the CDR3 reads TGCGCCAGCAGCTCTATCCCCTCTGGCGAGCAGTACTTC. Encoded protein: CASSSIPSGEQYF.

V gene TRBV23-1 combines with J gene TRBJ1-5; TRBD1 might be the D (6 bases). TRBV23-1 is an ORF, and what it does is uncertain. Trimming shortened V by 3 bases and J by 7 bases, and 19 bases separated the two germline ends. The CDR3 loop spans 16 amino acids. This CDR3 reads CASSQSRGQERQPQHF. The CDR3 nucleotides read TGCGCCAGCAGTCAGTCCCGGGGACAAGAGCGCCAGCCCCAGCATTTT.

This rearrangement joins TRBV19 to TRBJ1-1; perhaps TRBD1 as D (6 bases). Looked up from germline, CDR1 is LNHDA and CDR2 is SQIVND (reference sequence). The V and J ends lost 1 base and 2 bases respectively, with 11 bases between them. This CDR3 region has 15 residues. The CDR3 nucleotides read TGTGCCAGTAGTATAGGAACAGGGTTTAACACTGAAGCTTTCTTT. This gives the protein CASSIGTGFNTEAFF.

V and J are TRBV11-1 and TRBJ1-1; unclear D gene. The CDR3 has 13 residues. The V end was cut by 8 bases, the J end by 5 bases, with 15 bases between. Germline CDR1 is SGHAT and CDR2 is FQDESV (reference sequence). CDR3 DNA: TGTGCCAGCGGCCCCAGTGGGCTAACTGAAGCTTTCTTT. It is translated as CASGPSGLTEAFF.

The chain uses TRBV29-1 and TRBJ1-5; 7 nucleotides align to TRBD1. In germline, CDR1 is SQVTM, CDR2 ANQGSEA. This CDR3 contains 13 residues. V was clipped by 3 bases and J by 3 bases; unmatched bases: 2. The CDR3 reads CSVDTGDNQPQHF. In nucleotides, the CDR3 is TGCAGCGTTGATACAGGGGACAATCAGCCCCAGCATTTT.

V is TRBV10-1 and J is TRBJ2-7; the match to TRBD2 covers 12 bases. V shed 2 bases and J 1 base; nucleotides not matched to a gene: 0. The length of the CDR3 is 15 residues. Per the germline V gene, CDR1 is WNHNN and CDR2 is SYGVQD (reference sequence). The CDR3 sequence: CASSEGLAGSYEQYF. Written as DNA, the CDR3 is TGCGCCAGCAGTGAGGGACTAGCGGGGTCCTACGAGCAGTACTTC.

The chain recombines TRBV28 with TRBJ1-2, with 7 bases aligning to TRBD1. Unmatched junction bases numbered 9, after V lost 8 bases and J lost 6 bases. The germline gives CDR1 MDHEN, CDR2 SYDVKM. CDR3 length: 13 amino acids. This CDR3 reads CASSQGGKDGYTF. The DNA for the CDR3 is TGTGCCAGCTCCCAGGGGGGCAAGGATGGCTACACCTTC.